The present T cell receptor (beta chain) was sequenced within a study of OX40 agonist ivuxolimab in advanced cancers. Notes on the study in general: Researchers report that CD8+ T cells had, on average, more expanded clones than CD4+.

A word on this clone: The antigen remains unidentified.

The germline CDR1 and CDR2 sequences are SGHDT and YYEEEE. J lost 2 bases, V lost 4 bases, and 6 bases had no gene match. CDR3 length: 16 amino acids. Generated by immunoSEQ multiplex PCR, the TCRdb table keeps only in-frame clones and is missing some. The sample contains 55,000 to 60,000 clones, around 84% of which appear only once. This sequence joins TRBV5-6 and TRBJ2-5, with 12 bases aligning to TRBD2. The receptor's source is an adult with an advanced solid tumor such as melanoma, head and neck, liver or kidney cancer. The input for sequencing was CD4+ or CD8+ T cells sorted from blood, taken in a trial of the OX40 agonist ivuxolimab. The CDR3, as DNA: TGTGCCAGCAGCAGGAGGACTAGCGGGATTCAAGAGACCCAGTACTTC. Protein sequence: CASSRRTSGIQETQYF.